This record looks at one TCR beta chain sequence and its context. Its antigen is still unknown. This sample was included in a study of CD8 T cell repertoires and HIV-1 epitope variants. Sequenced by immunoSEQ multiplex PCR; TCRdb stores in-frame clones only, minus some. The repertoire holds under 5,500 clones, with about 67% as singletons. The clonotype originates from a male donor with HIV. Sequenced input: cultured CD8+ T cells derived from PBMCs.

This CDR3 reads CARRRKLTSGKGPFETQYF. The DNA for the CDR3 is TGTGCCAGACGTCGAAAGCTAACTAGCGGTAAGGGGCCGTTTGAGACCCAGTACTTC. The rearrangement links TRBV2 to TRBJ2-5, with 8 bases lining up with TRBD2. Germline V lookup: CDR1 SNHLY, CDR2 FYNNEI. The junction had 26 bases not matched to a gene; V was cut back by 9 bases and J by 5 bases. The CDR3 consists of 19 residues. Filled out from reference TRBV2 and TRBJ2-5, the complete variable domain reads EPEVTQTPSHQVTQMGQEVILRCVPISNHLYFYWYRQILGQKVEFLVSFYNNEISEKSEIFDDQFSVERPDGSNFTLKIRSTKLEDSAMYFCARRRKLTSGKGPFETQYFGPGTRLLVL.